This is a list of T cell receptor beta chains from one sample in a study of blood T cell repertoires in COVID-19. Assay used: immunoSEQ multiplex PCR; TCRdb lists only in-frame clones, some missing. The data hold almost 85,000 clones, with approximately 82% observed a single time. The source material was peripheral blood. All receptors derive from a man at least 80 years old with active or convalescent COVID-19. Each CDR3 is given with its conserved first and last residue. A D gene is named only where the DNA matches it firmly. Part of the rows lack a size; the others show once, few, many or a class for expanded clones.

NA,TRBD1,TRBV29-1,TRBJ1-2,CSVNRDSAPVSYGYTF,TGCAGCGTCAACCGGGACAGCGCCCCCGTTAGCTATGGCTACACCTTC
few,TRBD2,TRBV9,TRBJ2-1,CASTIAGGPKNEQFF,TGTGCCAGCACCATAGCGGGAGGGCCGAAAAATGAGCAGTTCTTC
NA,TRBD2,TRBV5-6,TRBJ2-1,CASSLRGRALIEQFF,TGTGCCAGCAGCTTGCGCGGGAGGGCCCTCATTGAGCAGTTCTTC
NA,TRBD1,TRBV7-2,TRBJ1-6,CASSAQQGANNSPLHF,TGTGCCAGCAGCGCCCAACAGGGGGCTAATAATTCACCCCTCCACTTT
NA,NA,TRBV7-2,TRBJ2-5,CASSFSRQETQYF,TGTGCCAGCAGCTTTTCCAGACAAGAGACCCAGTACTTC
NA,NA,TRBV2,TRBJ1-1,CASRPQAGGTEAFF,TGTGCCAGCAGGCCACAGGCGGGGGGAACTGAAGCTTTCTTT
NA,TRBD1,TRBV19,TRBJ1-2,CATSLLPPSTGSNYGYTF,TGTGCCACCTCCTTATTACCCCCCTCGACAGGGTCTAACTATGGCTACACCTTC
NA,NA,TRBV3-1/TRBV3-2,TRBJ2-7,CASSQNEKTYEQYF,TGTGCCAGCAGCCAAAACGAGAAGACCTACGAGCAGTACTTC
NA,TRBD1,TRBV28,TRBJ2-6,CASSRQGAGANVLTF,TGTGCCAGCAGTCGACAGGGGGCTGGGGCCAACGTCCTGACTTTC
NA,TRBD2,TRBV5-1,TRBJ2-7,CASMWTSGNYEQYF,TGCGCCAGCATGTGGACTAGCGGCAACTACGAGCAGTACTTC
NA,TRBD1,TRBV11-2,TRBJ1-2,CASSLVRGSGYTF,TGTGCCAGCAGCTTAGTCAGGGGGTCTGGCTACACCTTC
NA,TRBD2,TRBV29-1,TRBJ2-5,CSVDGGAGETQYF,TGCAGCGTTGACGGGGGGGCCGGGGAGACCCAGTACTTC
NA,NA,TRBV5-1,TRBJ2-1,CASSLGQDLNEQFF,TGCGCCAGCAGCTTGGGACAGGACTTGAATGAGCAGTTCTTC
NA,NA,TRBV3-1/TRBV3-2,TRBJ1-1,CASSRREITEAFF,TGTGCCAGCAGCCGCCGGGAAATCACTGAAGCTTTCTTT
NA,NA,TRBV6-5,TRBJ2-4,CASSYSVVLAKNIQYF,TGTGCCAGCAGTTACTCGGTTGTACTAGCCAAAAACATTCAGTACTTC
NA,NA,TRBV3-1/TRBV3-2,TRBJ2-1,CASSSDGWGPNEQFF,TGTGCCAGCAGCTCGGACGGATGGGGGCCCAATGAGCAGTTCTTC
NA,TRBD2,TRBV9,TRBJ2-1,CASSVVGAGGPHNEQFF,TGTGCCAGCAGCGTAGTAGGGGCGGGAGGGCCGCATAATGAGCAGTTCTTC
NA,NA,TRBV28,TRBJ1-6,CASVTGYLNSPLHF,TGTGCCAGCGTAACAGGGTATCTTAATTCACCCCTCCACTTT
NA,NA,TRBV7-9,TRBJ1-1,CASSFTGILSEAFF,TGTGCCAGCAGCTTCACAGGGATTCTTTCTGAAGCTTTCTTT
NA,TRBD1,TRBV5-1,TRBJ1-6,CASSLVGQDNSPLHF,TGCGCCAGCAGCTTGGTGGGACAGGATAATTCACCCCTCCACTTT
NA,NA,TRBV5-1,TRBJ1-2,CASSTTGFSYGYTF,TGCGCCAGCAGCACTACAGGGTTTAGCTATGGCTACACCTTC
NA,NA,TRBV7-7,TRBJ2-7,CASSLDSDTYTKQYF,TGTGCCAGCAGCTTAGACTCGGACACCTATACGAAGCAGTACTTC
NA,NA,TRBV6-5,TRBJ2-1,CAGGEKYNEQFF,TGTGCCGGTGGGGAGAAATACAATGAGCAGTTCTTC
NA,NA,TRBV7-9,TRBJ1-1,CASSFVPENTEAFF,TGTGCCAGCAGCTTCGTCCCAGAGAACACTGAAGCTTTCTTT
NA,TRBD2,TRBV7-9,TRBJ2-2,CASSLRLAGGTGELFF,TGTGCCAGCAGCTTACGGCTAGCGGGAGGGACCGGGGAGCTGTTTTTT
NA,TRBD1,TRBV2,TRBJ1-1,CASSERRQGEFEAFF,TGTGCCAGCAGTGAACGGAGACAGGGGGAGTTTGAAGCTTTCTTT
NA,TRBD1,TRBV28,TRBJ1-1,CASSWRTGDLNTEAFF,TGTGCCAGCAGTTGGAGGACAGGGGACCTGAACACTGAAGCTTTCTTT
NA,TRBD1,TRBV7-9,TRBJ1-1,CASSWTGLNTEAFF,TGTGCCAGCAGCTGGACAGGATTGAACACTGAAGCTTTCTTT